A single sample is the source of the 8 T cell receptor beta chains below, sequenced in a study of cytomegalovirus exposure and HLA in healthy donors. This PCR relied on a set of 60 Vbeta primers and 13 Jbeta primers. Libraries were prepared by immunoSEQ multiplex PCR; TCRdb keeps only in-frame clonotypes and omits some of them. The table has around 83,000 clones, roughly 78% seen once. The sample consisted of PBMCs. The source is a male donor in good health and CMV-seropositive.

The chain couples TRBV29-1 to TRBJ2-1; no definite D call. CDR1 SQVTM and CDR2 ANQGSEA come from the germline V gene. The CDR3 has 12 amino acids. V was pared by 7 bases and J by 6 bases, with 13 bases between. The CDR3 nucleotides are TGCAGCGCCTACCCGGGTGGCAATGAGCAGTTCTTC. Residues: CSAYPGGNEQFF.

This clone was detected only once. V gene TRBV27 combines with J gene TRBJ2-7; 7 bases fit TRBD2. Germline CDR1 reads MNHEY; CDR2 reads SMNVEV (reference sequence). The CDR3 is made up of 12 amino acids. Germline trimming cut 5 bases from V and 7 bases from J; bases unmatched to any gene: 5. The CDR3 spells CASSLPGREQYF. Written as DNA, the CDR3 is TGTGCCAGCAGTCTGCCCGGGAGGGAGCAGTACTTC.

CDR3 sequence (DNA): TGTGCCAGTAGCAGACAGAGTTCTAACTATGGCTACACCTTC. Encoded protein: CASSRQSSNYGYTF. The chain is built from TRBV19 and TRBJ1-2, with a possible D match to TRBD1 (5 bases). The CDR3 runs to 14 residues. The ends were cut back, 6 bases at V and 0 bases at J, with 11 bases in the middle. Per the germline V gene, CDR1 is LNHDA and CDR2 is SQIVND (reference sequence).

The chain joins TRBV28 to TRBJ1-5; 7 bases agree with TRBD1. CDR3 length: 14 amino acids. V trimming: 2 bases; J trimming: 5 bases; junction bases outside the gene matches: 3. CDR1 and CDR2 from the germline V gene are MDHEN and SYDVKM. CDR3 in DNA: TGTGCCAGCAGTTTAGGACAGGTACATCAGCCCCAGCATTTT. Translating it yields CASSLGQVHQPQHF.

This clone occurred a few times. This CDR3 is CAWSVGGNQPQHF. In DNA form, the CDR3 reads TGTGCCTGGAGTGTTGGGGGGAATCAGCCCCAGCATTTT. The J gene is TRBJ1-5, the V gene TRBV30; TRBD1 is a possible D gene (5 bases). Germline values: CDR1 GTSNPN, CDR2 SVGIG (reference sequence). The CDR3 has 13 residues. Between the trimmed V and J ends, which lost 0 bases and 4 bases, there was a span of 7 bases.

This clone turned up a few times. The chain has TRBV5-1 and TRBJ1-6; 10 positions agree with TRBD1. The germline V gene encodes CDR1 SGHRS and CDR2 YFSETQ. The CDR3 spans 14 residues. With V trimmed by 7 bases and J by 7 bases, 5 bases remained unmatched. CDR3 in amino acids: CASAGGQGNSPLHF. As DNA, the CDR3 is TGCGCCAGCGCCGGGGGACAGGGGAATTCACCCCTCCACTTT.

V is TRBV6-1 and J is TRBJ1-4; TRBD1 agrees at 9 bases. The CDR3 covers 15 residues. The germline CDR1 and CDR2 sequences are MNHNS and SASEGT. Unmatched junction bases numbered 7, after V lost 6 bases and J lost 5 bases. The CDR3: CASRQTGTGNEKLFF. CDR3 nucleotide sequence: TGTGCCAGCAGGCAGACCGGGACAGGGAATGAAAAACTGTTTTTT.

This clone was detected a few times. The V and J genes are TRBV5-4 and TRBJ2-6, with D unclear. The V end was cut by 7 bases, the J end by 0 bases, with 5 bases between. The CDR3 has 13 amino acids. Germline CDR1 SGHNT, CDR2 YYREEE (reference sequence). CDR3: CASGHSGANVLTF. CDR3 nucleotides: TGTGCCAGCGGGCACTCTGGGGCCAACGTCCTGACTTTC.